These 13 T cell receptor beta chains came from one sample sequenced in a study of cytomegalovirus exposure and HLA in healthy donors. Researchers ran the PCR with 60 Vbeta and 13 Jbeta primers. Sequencing was performed with immunoSEQ multiplex PCR; in TCRdb, only in-frame clones are kept and a portion is missing. Counted here are 100,000 to 150,000 clones, about 61% occurring once; the ten biggest clones make up roughly 2.5%. Sequencing was performed on PBMCs. These receptors were collected from a woman in her forties in good health and CMV-seronegative.

The CDR3 protein is CASRGTGDYSNQPQHF. CDR3 DNA: TGCGCCAGCAGAGGGACAGGGGACTATAGCAATCAGCCCCAGCATTTT. V is TRBV10-1 and J is TRBJ1-5, with TRBD1 identical over 10 bases. V dropped 6 bases and J dropped 0; count of bases not matched to a gene: 5. The CDR3 covers 16 residues. Germline V gene data show CDR1 as WNHNN and CDR2 as SYGVQD (reference sequence).

The gene calls are TRBV6-6 and TRBJ2-3, with 7 bases lining up with TRBD1. The germline V gene has CDR1 MNHNY and CDR2 SVGAGI (reference sequence). The V gene end was trimmed by 6 bases and the J gene end by 1 base; junction bases not matched to a gene: 4. This CDR3 is 14 amino acids long. The CDR3 nucleotides are TGTGCCAGCAGGACACAGGGGCGCACAGATACGCAGTATTTT. This encodes CASRTQGRTDTQYF.

The chain couples TRBV19 to TRBJ2-5, with TRBD1 matching 9 bases. V shed 5 bases and J 4 bases; nucleotides not matched to a gene: 8. Germline V gene data show CDR1 as LNHDA and CDR2 as SQIVND (reference sequence). The CDR3 length is 15 residues. The CDR3 DNA reads as TGTGCCAGTAGTCCCGGACAGGGGAGAGGAGAGACCCAGTACTTC. Translated, it gives CASSPGQGRGETQYF.

In this sample, this clone turned up a few times. The V and J genes are TRBV5-4 and TRBJ2-1, with D perhaps matching TRBD2 (6 bases). Per germline, CDR1 SGHNT and CDR2 YYREEE (reference sequence). The CDR3 runs to 18 residues. V was clipped by 4 bases and J by 0 bases, with 20 bases between them. The chain's CDR3 is CASSRGIVRGSSYNEQFF. Written as DNA, the CDR3 is TGTGCCAGCAGCAGAGGTATCGTTCGGGGGAGCTCCTACAATGAGCAGTTCTTC.

The genes are TRBV28 and TRBJ2-1; TRBD1 might be the D (7 bases). The CDR3 covers 18 residues. Germline V CDR1 and CDR2: MDHEN, SYDVKM. V was clipped by 1 base and J by 4 bases, with 20 bases between them. CDR3: CASSLFPEGATPYNEQFF. DNA for the CDR3: TGTGCCAGCAGTTTATTCCCGGAGGGGGCGACCCCTTACAATGAGCAGTTCTTC.

The chain joins TRBV6-5 to TRBJ1-1; perhaps TRBD1 as D (5 bases). The CDR3 is 12 amino acids. Germline V lookup: CDR1 MNHEY, CDR2 SVGAGI. The V end was cut by 6 bases, the J end by 10 bases, with 15 bases between. The CDR3 spells CASSSGGRTAFF. The CDR3, as DNA: TGTGCCAGCAGCTCCGGGGGTCGGACAGCTTTCTTT.

This clone has just one count. The chain combines TRBV7-9 with TRBJ1-1, with D possibly TRBD1 on 5 matching bases. V gave up 5 bases and J gave up 1 base, with 14 bases separating them. This CDR3 comprises 15 residues. Per the germline V gene, CDR1 is SEHNR and CDR2 is FQNEAQ (reference sequence). The CDR3 DNA is TGTGCCAGCAGCACTCAGGGAGGACGGAACACTGAAGCTTTCTTT. It is translated as CASSTQGGRNTEAFF.

This chain joins TRBV9 and TRBJ2-2; D possibly corresponds to TRBD1 (5 bases). The V gene lost 6 bases and the J gene lost 3 bases, with 15 bases spanning the gap. CDR1 is SGDLS and CDR2 is YYNGEE in the germline V gene. The CDR3 extends over 15 amino acids. CDR3 sequence (DNA): TGTGCCAGCACATTGGGGCAGTTCTACACCGGGGAGCTGTTTTTT. This gives the protein CASTLGQFYTGELFF.

The chain's CDR3 is CASSEGLYSNQPQHF. CDR3 sequence (DNA): TGTGCCAGCAGTGAAGGACTGTATAGCAATCAGCCCCAGCATTTT. The rearrangement links TRBV25-1 to TRBJ1-5; D uncertain. V was cut by 2 bases and J by 0 bases, with 8 bases left in between. CDR3 size: 15 residues. Germline loops: CDR1 MGHDK, CDR2 SYGVNS.

This chain connects TRBV29-1 to TRBJ2-1; 7 bases are shared with TRBD1. The CDR3 runs 11 residues. Germline V CDR1 and CDR2: SQVTM, ANQGSEA. V dropped 4 bases and J dropped 15; count of bases not matched to a gene: 9. CDR3 bases: TGCAGCGTTGCCGAGACAGGGTGGCGGTTCTTC. It is translated as CSVAETGWRFF.

V gene TRBV18 combines with J gene TRBJ1-1, with D unclear. Germline V gene lookup returns CDR1 KGHSH and CDR2 LQKENI. The CDR3 has 15 residues. Trimming removed 2 bases at V and 2 bases at J, with 12 bases between. Here the CDR3 DNA reads TGTGCCAGCTCACCAGCCTCGAGGGAAAACACTGAAGCTTTCTTT. This translates into CASSPASRENTEAFF.

The chain links TRBV14 to TRBJ2-1; D remains unclear. The V gene lost 0 bases and the J gene lost 9 bases, with 9 bases spanning the gap. CDR3 length equals 13 residues. The germline V gene has CDR1 SGHDN and CDR2 FVKESK. The CDR3: CASSQEVRSEQFF. CDR3 DNA sequence: TGTGCCAGCAGCCAAGAGGTGAGGAGTGAGCAGTTCTTC.

The chain couples TRBV19 to TRBJ1-5; possibly TRBD1 for D (5 bases). V dropped 5 bases and J dropped 5 bases, with 16 bases sitting between them. The CDR3 extends over 15 amino acids. Looked up from germline, CDR1 is LNHDA and CDR2 is SQIVND (reference sequence). The CDR3 loop is CASSRDSLGYQPQHF. DNA of the CDR3: TGTGCCAGTAGTCGGGACTCTCTGGGGTATCAGCCCCAGCATTTT. The full variable domain, rest sourced from reference TRBV19 and TRBJ1-5, is DGGITQSPKYLFRKEGQNVTLSCEQNLNHDAMYWYRQDPGQGLRLIYYSQIVNDFQKGDIAEGYSVSREKKESFPLTVTSAQKNPTAFYLCASSRDSLGYQPQHFGDGTRLSIL.